Listed here are 15 T cell receptor beta chains from one sample, sequenced in a study of early T cells in non-severe SARS-CoV-2 infection. TCRdb used MiXCR to reprocess the 5' RACE reads, holding one entry per CDR3 protein. The sample shows 69,000 or so distinct CDR3 sequences, roughly 8.7% of them seen only once. The sequencing sample was made of whole blood. The receptors shown here come from an adult who was a healthcare worker with PCR-confirmed SARS-CoV-2 infection or an uninfected control (not recorded which).

This clonotype was seen many times. This sequence joins TRBV24-1 and TRBJ2-7; 7 bases are shared with TRBD1. The CDR3 length is 13 residues. V was clipped by 3 bases and J by 3 bases; unmatched bases: 1. Germline lookup yields CDR1 KGHDR and CDR2 SFDVKD. The CDR3 DNA sequence: TGTGCCACCAGTGATGGGACAGTCTACGAGCAGTACTTC. Amino acids: CATSDGTVYEQYF.

The CDR3 DNA follows: TGTGCCAGCAGCTTCGGGACAGGGGGCTCGAATACGCAGTATTTT. Encoded protein: CASSFGTGGSNTQYF. The J gene is TRBJ2-3, the V gene TRBV7-3; 12 nucleotides align to TRBD1. Germline CDR1 is SGHTA and CDR2 is FQGTGA. The CDR3 has 15 residues. V trimming: 3 bases; J trimming: 7 bases; junction bases outside the gene matches: 5.

This clonotype was seen at least ten times. The chain has TRBV10-3 and TRBJ2-7; D ambiguous. The CDR3 consists of 13 residues. V was clipped by 7 bases and J by 3 bases, with 13 bases between them. CDR1 is ENHRY, CDR2 SYGVKD, per germline. The CDR3 loop reads CAIKEPLDYEQYF. The CDR3 DNA follows: TGTGCCATCAAGGAACCCCTTGACTACGAGCAGTACTTC.

This clonotype was seen only a few times. The chain carries TRBV9 and TRBJ2-1, with 8 nucleotides matching TRBD1. Trimming took 6 bases from V and 0 from J; bases not matched to a gene: 8. CDR1 SGDLS and CDR2 YYNGEE come from the germline V gene. This CDR3 has 16 residues. This CDR3 reads CASTTGGSSSYNEQFF. In nucleotides, the CDR3 is TGTGCCAGCACCACAGGGGGGTCTAGCTCCTACAATGAGCAGTTCTTC.

This clonotype has a handful of counts. V and J are TRBV20-1 and TRBJ2-5; D remains unclear. Germline V CDR1 and CDR2: DFQATT, SNEGSKA (reference sequence). The length of the CDR3 is 14 residues. The V gene lost 5 bases and the J gene lost 3 bases, with 16 bases spanning the gap. The CDR3 coding sequence is TGCAGTGCTGGCTTTCAAGTGGGTAAAGAGACCCAGTACTTC. It codes for CSAGFQVGKETQYF.

V is TRBV20-1 and J is TRBJ2-4, with TRBD1 as a possible D gene (6 bases). The CDR3 extends over 14 amino acids. Germline V gene lookup returns CDR1 DFQATT and CDR2 SNEGSKA (reference sequence). V was clipped by 6 bases and J by 2 bases, with 14 bases between them. CDR3 in DNA: TGCAGTGCAGAGGACAGTTTTCCCAAAAACATTCAGTACTTC. Protein: CSAEDSFPKNIQYF.

This clonotype occurred a few times. The chain links TRBV12-3 or TRBV12-4 to TRBJ1-3; D remains unclear. The CDR3 spans 15 residues. V gave up 5 bases and J gave up 7 bases, with 18 bases separating them. The CDR3 nucleotides read TGTGCCAGCAGTCCGGATGGACCGCTCGGGAACACCATATATTTT. Residues: CASSPDGPLGNTIYF.

This clonotype was counted ten times or more. The J gene is TRBJ2-7, the V gene TRBV9; no clear D. Germline V gene sequence: CDR1 SGDLS, CDR2 YYNGEE. This CDR3 has 13 amino acids. V was shortened by 0 bases and J by 7 bases, with 11 bases between the two germline ends. For the CDR3, the DNA is TGTGCCAGCAGCGTAGGACCCCGCAAGGAGCAGTACTTC. Translating gives CASSVGPRKEQYF.

Only a few counts were recorded for this clonotype. The rearrangement uses TRBV6-1 and TRBJ2-7; 8 nucleotides agree with TRBD2. This CDR3 contains 16 residues. CDR1 is MNHNS, CDR2 SASEGT, per germline. The V and J ends lost 3 bases and 4 bases, in that order; junction bases with no gene match: 11. In DNA, the CDR3 is TGTGCCAGCAGTGATCCAAGCGGGGGAGCGGCGTACGAGCAGTACTTC. This translates into CASSDPSGGAAYEQYF.

This clonotype was detected only a few times. The genes are TRBV5-4 and TRBJ2-5; the match to TRBD2 covers 9 bases. Germline trimming cut 3 bases from V and 1 base from J; bases unmatched to any gene: 10. Germline lookup yields CDR1 SGHNT and CDR2 YYREEE (reference sequence). The CDR3 sequence is 17 residues long. CDR3 DNA sequence: TGTGCCAGCAGCTCGTGGGGTAGCGGGGGAGTCCAAGAGACCCAGTACTTC. This translates into CASSSWGSGGVQETQYF.

The J gene is TRBJ1-2, the V gene TRBV5-6; D possibly corresponds to TRBD1 (6 bases). The CDR3 is 16 amino acids. Germline assignment: CDR1 SGHDT and CDR2 YYEEEE. Trimming shortened V by 4 bases and J by 7 bases, and 23 bases separated the two germline ends. CDR3 residues: CASSPLREGEISGYTF. CDR3 in DNA: TGTGCCAGCAGCCCGCTGCGCGAGGGGGAGATAAGTGGCTACACCTTC. Looking up the rest from reference TRBV5-6 and TRBJ1-2 gives the full variable domain: DAGVTQSPTHLIKTRGQQVTLRCSPKSGHDTVSWYQQALGQGPQFIFQYYEEEERQRGNFPDRFSGHQFPNYSSELNVNALLLGDSALYLCASSPLREGEISGYTFGSGTRLTVV.

CDR3 nucleotide sequence: TGTGCCAGCAGTTACGGGCGGAGCAAAAACATTCAGTACTTC. It yields the protein CASSYGRSKNIQYF. The chain has TRBV6-2 or TRBV6-3 and TRBJ2-4; D gene uncertain. V gave up 2 bases and J gave up 3 bases, with 8 bases separating them. The germline V gene has CDR1 MNHEY and CDR2 SVGEGT. The length of the CDR3 is 14 residues.

This clonotype showed up just a few times. The V gene is TRBV10-3, the J gene TRBJ2-1; the match to TRBD1 covers 9 bases. The J segment lost 6 bases and the V segment lost 8 bases, leaving 8 bases of the junction unmatched. The CDR3 is 14 amino acids. Germline CDR1 reads ENHRY; CDR2 reads SYGVKD. CDR3 DNA sequence: TGTGCCATCGGGGGACAGGGCCTCGGCAATGAGCAGTTCTTC. Its translation is CAIGGQGLGNEQFF.

The table lists this clonotype with many counts. This sequence joins TRBV6-5 and TRBJ2-7; D not resolved. This CDR3 comprises 13 residues. The V gene's germline CDR1 is MNHEY and CDR2 SVGAGI. V shed 0 bases and J shed 3 bases, with 6 bases lying between them. Written as DNA, the CDR3 is TGTGCCAGCAGTTACTCAGCCGACTACGAGCAGTACTTC. It is translated as CASSYSADYEQYF.

This clonotype was found many times. The chain employs TRBV10-3 and TRBJ2-1; 9 nucleotides line up with TRBD1. Trimming cost V 10 bases and J 8 bases; bases outside gene matches: 6. The germline V gene encodes CDR1 ENHRY and CDR2 SYGVKD. The CDR3 length is 12 residues. DNA of the CDR3: TGTGCCACCTCGGACAGGGGCTATGAGCAGTTCTTC. Residues: CATSDRGYEQFF.